Below are 26 T cell receptor beta chains sequenced from a single sample in a study of shared clonotypes between healthy human individuals. TCRdb's table, derived via immunoSEQ multiplex PCR, lists solely in-frame clones and lacks some. The sample shows around 2.5 million clones, approximately 93% of them seen only once. Sequencing was performed on naive CD4+ T cells from PBMCs. Noted subset: CD45RA+ positively selected. Receptors were obtained from a man in his late teens or twenties in good health. Some clones in this sample may be carry-over from other donors' samples.

This chain uses TRBV6-6 with TRBJ2-1; 13 positions agree with TRBD2. The CDR3 totals 16 residues. CDR1 is MNHNY and CDR2 is SVGAGI in the germline V gene (reference sequence). The V and J ends lost 5 bases and 3 bases, in that order; junction bases with no gene match: 4. The CDR3 nucleotides read TGTGCCAGCAGTCCCCGGACTAGCGGGAGCTACAATGAGCAGTTCTTC. Its translation is CASSPRTSGSYNEQFF.

The chain combines TRBV6-6 with TRBJ1-5; TRBD1 agrees at 7 bases. Trimming cost V 5 bases and J 6 bases; bases outside gene matches: 7. Germline V lookup: CDR1 MNHNY, CDR2 SVGAGI (reference sequence). This CDR3 spans 14 amino acids. The CDR3 is CASSPQGVRQPQHF. CDR3 nucleotide sequence: TGTGCCAGCAGTCCTCAGGGGGTCCGTCAGCCCCAGCATTTT.

This clone was detected only once. V usage is TRBV7-2 and J usage is TRBJ2-7; 8 nucleotides agree with TRBD1. V dropped 3 bases and J dropped 2; count of bases not matched to a gene: 3. Germline values: CDR1 SGHTA, CDR2 FQGNSA. The CDR3 extends over 14 amino acids. The CDR3 is CASSLTGVTYEQYF. CDR3 DNA sequence: TGTGCCAGCAGCTTGACAGGGGTCACCTACGAGCAGTACTTC.

J is TRBJ1-3 and V is TRBV6-6, with D uncertain. Trimming removed 4 bases at V and 4 bases at J, with 8 bases between. The CDR3 consists of 13 residues. Germline V gene data show CDR1 as MNHNY and CDR2 as SVGAGI (reference sequence). This CDR3 is CASSSRGGNTIYF. In DNA form, the CDR3 reads TGTGCCAGCAGTTCGAGAGGAGGAAACACCATATATTTT.

The rearrangement links TRBV27 to TRBJ2-2; a possible D gene is TRBD1 (6 bases). The germline V gene encodes CDR1 MNHEY and CDR2 SMNVEV (reference sequence). The CDR3 extends over 15 amino acids. V was shortened by 0 bases and J by 5 bases, with 10 bases between the two germline ends. In DNA form, the CDR3 reads TGTGCCAGCAGTTTATCGAGGCAGGGGACCGGGGAGCTGTTTTTT. Its translation is CASSLSRQGTGELFF.

V usage is TRBV5-1 and J usage is TRBJ2-1; D is unclear. The CDR3 is made up of 15 amino acids. Trimming pared 8 bases from V and 0 bases from J, leaving 15 bases between. Germline V lookup: CDR1 SGHRS, CDR2 YFSETQ. The CDR3 reads CASKWTESSYNEQFF. The CDR3, as DNA: TGCGCCAGTAAGTGGACGGAGAGCTCCTACAATGAGCAGTTCTTC.

The rearrangement links TRBV2 to TRBJ2-1; 9 bases are a match to TRBD1. This CDR3 region has 14 residues. The germline gives CDR1 SNHLY, CDR2 FYNNEI. The V segment lost 6 bases and the J segment 6 bases; nucleotides outside the gene matches: 6. The CDR3 nucleotides read TGTGCCAGCAGATCCGGGACAGGGACCAATGAGCAGTTCTTC. Translation: CASRSGTGTNEQFF.

This clone has a single count. The J gene is TRBJ2-7, the V gene TRBV7-9; D not resolved. The germline V gene encodes CDR1 SEHNR and CDR2 FQNEAQ (reference sequence). V lost 1 base, J lost 3 bases, and 10 bases lay in between. This CDR3 has 14 amino acids. The CDR3 nucleotides are TGTGCCAGCAGCTTAGAGCACGGCAACTACGAGCAGTACTTC. Translation gives CASSLEHGNYEQYF.

This chain joins TRBV4-3 and TRBJ2-7, with 9 bases matching TRBD1. The germline CDR1 and CDR2 sequences are LGHNA and YSLEER. Germline trimming cut 2 bases from V and 12 bases from J; bases unmatched to any gene: 11. The CDR3 spans 14 residues. The CDR3 nucleotides read TGCGCCAGCAGCCAAACGGGACAGGGTCCCAAGTGGTACTTC. Translating gives CASSQTGQGPKWYF.

The gene calls are TRBV5-6 and TRBJ1-1, with 7 bases lining up with TRBD1. V dropped 2 bases and J dropped 3; count of bases not matched to a gene: 7. This CDR3 contains 15 residues. From germline, CDR1 is SGHDT and CDR2 YYEEEE. This CDR3 is CASSFLGQGDTEAFF. The CDR3 bases are TGTGCCAGCAGCTTTCTGGGGCAGGGGGACACTGAAGCTTTCTTT.

This chain uses TRBV5-5 with TRBJ2-5; 9 bases are a match to TRBD1. The CDR3 spans 14 residues. V lost 5 bases, J lost 5 bases, and 7 bases stayed unmatched. Germline-derived CDR1 and CDR2 are SGHKS and YYEKEE (reference sequence). The CDR3 protein is CASRPLTGGETQYF. The CDR3 nucleotides are TGTGCCAGCAGACCACTAACAGGGGGCGAGACCCAGTACTTC.

The chain recombines TRBV10-3 with TRBJ1-1; D possibly corresponds to TRBD1 (6 bases). There are 15 residues in the CDR3. Germline CDR1 and CDR2: ENHRY and SYGVKD. With 4 bases removed from V and 1 base from J, the gap between germline ends came to 13 bases. The CDR3 DNA is TGTGCCATCAGTGGCTTCGAGGACAGGAACACTGAAGCTTTCTTT. Encoded protein: CAISGFEDRNTEAFF.

CDR3 amino acids: CASSTSGTSDTDTQYF. DNA of the CDR3: TGTGCCAGCAGTACGTCCGGGACTAGCGACACAGATACGCAGTATTTT. The V call is TRBV28, the J call TRBJ2-3, with 10 bases fitting TRBD2. This CDR3 contains 16 residues. Trimming removed 5 bases from V and 2 bases from J; junction bases left unmatched: 7. Looked up from germline, CDR1 is MDHEN and CDR2 is SYDVKM.

The V gene is TRBV5-1, the J gene TRBJ2-1; D possibly corresponds to TRBD2 (6 bases). Germline CDR1 is SGHRS and CDR2 is YFSETQ. This CDR3 contains 15 residues. Trimming took off 0 bases at V and 7 bases at J, with 14 bases between the two ends. Written as DNA, the CDR3 is TGCGCCAGCAGCTTGGCGGTTACTAGCTTTAATGAGCAGTTCTTC. This gives the protein CASSLAVTSFNEQFF.

V gene TRBV9 combines with J gene TRBJ2-7; 10 bases map to TRBD1. Unmatched junction bases numbered 10, after V lost 4 bases and J lost 6 bases. This CDR3 spans 15 amino acids. Germline V gene lookup returns CDR1 SGDLS and CDR2 YYNGEE. The CDR3 DNA is TGTGCCAGCAGCTTAGAGGGGACAGGGGTTTTCGAGCAGTACTTC. Amino acids: CASSLEGTGVFEQYF.

The rearrangement uses TRBV23-1 and TRBJ1-5; unclear D gene. TRBV23-1 is labeled an ORF, and its function is uncertain. Between the trimmed V and J ends, which lost 1 base and 6 bases, there was a span of 10 bases. The CDR3 extends over 14 amino acids. The CDR3 loop is CASSQFARLQPQHF. Here the CDR3 DNA reads TGCGCCAGCAGTCAATTCGCCAGACTTCAGCCCCAGCATTTT.

The chain joins TRBV19 to TRBJ2-7; D may correspond to TRBD1 or TRBD2 (7 bases each). The CDR3 length is 14 residues. Germline V gene sequence: CDR1 LNHDA, CDR2 SQIVND (reference sequence). V was cut by 9 bases and J by 2 bases, with 17 bases left in between. The DNA for the CDR3 is TGTGCCAGCGCCAGGGGGGGATACCCCTACGAGCAGTACTTC. This codes for CASARGGYPYEQYF. Together with reference TRBV19 and TRBJ2-7, the CDR3 gives the full variable domain: DGGITQSPKYLFRKEGQNVTLSCEQNLNHDAMYWYRQDPGQGLRLIYYSQIVNDFQKGDIAEGYSVSREKKESFPLTVTSAQKNPTAFYLCASARGGYPYEQYFGPGTRLTVT.

The V gene is TRBV10-3, the J gene TRBJ2-5; D remains unclear. The V and J ends lost 10 bases and 2 bases respectively, with 11 bases between them. The CDR3 consists of 12 residues. Per the germline V gene, CDR1 is ENHRY and CDR2 is SYGVKD. CDR3: CATGISQETQYF. CDR3 coding DNA: TGTGCCACTGGAATTAGTCAAGAGACCCAGTACTTC.

V usage is TRBV4-1 and J usage is TRBJ2-3; D is perhaps TRBD2 (6 bases). Trimming shortened V by 2 bases and J by 5 bases, and 20 bases separated the two germline ends. In germline, CDR1 is MGHRA, CDR2 YSYEKL. The CDR3 consists of 17 residues. CDR3 sequence (DNA): TGCGCCAGCAGCCAACAACCACCGGCGGGCGGGATAGATACGCAGTATTTT. As protein: CASSQQPPAGGIDTQYF.

The chain combines TRBV6-5 with TRBJ2-3; D is possibly TRBD2 (5 bases). In germline, CDR1 is MNHEY, CDR2 SVGAGI. V lost 2 bases, J lost 2 bases, and 14 bases lay in between. This CDR3 region has 16 residues. In DNA, the CDR3 is TGTGCCAGCAGTTACGCGGGTGAGGGCCCCACAGATACGCAGTATTTT. Amino acids: CASSYAGEGPTDTQYF.

This chain links TRBV5-1 with TRBJ2-7; D tentatively fits TRBD1 or TRBD2 (5 bases each). The CDR3 is made up of 15 amino acids. With 4 bases removed from V and 2 bases from J, the gap between germline ends came to 16 bases. Germline-derived CDR1 and CDR2 are SGHRS and YFSETQ. Written as DNA, the CDR3 is TGCGCCAGCAGCCCACAAGGGACGGATCCCTACGAGCAGTACTTC. It encodes CASSPQGTDPYEQYF.

This rearrangement joins TRBV2 to TRBJ1-5, with D perhaps matching TRBD1 (5 bases). The CDR3 runs to 15 residues. V lost 6 bases and J lost 0, with 12 bases in between. Germline V gives CDR1 SNHLY, CDR2 FYNNEI. CDR3 sequence reads: CASSPGADSNQPQHF. The CDR3 nucleotides read TGTGCCAGCAGCCCCGGGGCCGATAGCAATCAGCCCCAGCATTTT.

This rearrangement joins TRBV7-2 to TRBJ2-5; the match to TRBD1 covers 7 bases. The germline V gene has CDR1 SGHTA and CDR2 FQGNSA. J was trimmed by 6 bases and V by 5 bases; bases with no gene match: 9. The CDR3 extends over 14 amino acids. The CDR3 region has the DNA TGTGCCAGCAGCCAAGGGACAGCAGGGAAGACCCAGTACTTC. Translation: CASSQGTAGKTQYF.

This chain joins TRBV30 and TRBJ2-3; D remains ambiguous. The length of the CDR3 is 15 residues. Trimming took 2 bases from V and 0 from J, leaving 12 bases between them. Germline V lookup: CDR1 GTSNPN, CDR2 SVGIG (reference sequence). The CDR3 loop is CAWSPQPPSTDTQYF. Written as DNA, the CDR3 is TGTGCCTGGAGTCCACAACCTCCTAGCACAGATACGCAGTATTTT.

In the case of this clone: Other DNA sequences in the same sample also yield this CDR3. The chain couples TRBV5-6 to TRBJ1-2; D gene unclear. The germline V and J ends were trimmed by 0 bases and 8 bases, with 8 bases remaining between them. This CDR3 contains 12 residues. Germline loops: CDR1 SGHDT, CDR2 YYEEEE. The CDR3 sequence: CASSLASAGYTF. In DNA, the CDR3 is TGTGCCAGCAGCTTGGCTTCTGCGGGCTACACCTTC.

The rearrangement links TRBV16 to TRBJ2-5, with D possibly TRBD2 on 6 matching bases. This CDR3 region has 16 residues. Trimming shortened V by 1 base and J by 3 bases, and 15 bases separated the two germline ends. Germline-derived CDR1 and CDR2 are KGHSY and FQNENV. CDR3 nucleotide sequence: TGTGCCAGCAGCCAATGGGTTGGAGGAGGGGAAGAGACCCAGTACTTC. This codes for CASSQWVGGGEETQYF.